This T cell receptor beta chain was recovered during a study of blood T cell repertoires in COVID-19. The overall study: Samples taken during acute and convalescent COVID-19 were collected in the United States, Italy and Spain. T cells, B-cell-depleted T cells, or PBMCs provided the cDNA or gDNA that served as material.

V was shortened by 6 bases and J by 7 bases, with 15 bases between the two germline ends. Germline V gene sequence: CDR1 MDHEN, CDR2 SYDVKM. CDR3 length: 13 amino acids. Original processing notes: Quantification of nucleated cells was approximated via reference gene primer amplification. Measured with immunoSEQ multiplex PCR; TCRdb has only the in-frame clones, and not every one. The DNA was the basis for D and trimming; V, J and clone size are from that table. The data hold around 120,000 clones, with about 85% observed a single time. Input material: peripheral blood. V gene TRBV28 combines with J gene TRBJ1-2, with D hard to call. The sequence was obtained from a man between 65 and 80 years old with acute or convalescent COVID-19. Here the CDR3 reads CASSLSGGLGYTF. The CDR3, as DNA: TGTGCCAGCAGCCTTTCGGGAGGGCTTGGCTACACCTTC.